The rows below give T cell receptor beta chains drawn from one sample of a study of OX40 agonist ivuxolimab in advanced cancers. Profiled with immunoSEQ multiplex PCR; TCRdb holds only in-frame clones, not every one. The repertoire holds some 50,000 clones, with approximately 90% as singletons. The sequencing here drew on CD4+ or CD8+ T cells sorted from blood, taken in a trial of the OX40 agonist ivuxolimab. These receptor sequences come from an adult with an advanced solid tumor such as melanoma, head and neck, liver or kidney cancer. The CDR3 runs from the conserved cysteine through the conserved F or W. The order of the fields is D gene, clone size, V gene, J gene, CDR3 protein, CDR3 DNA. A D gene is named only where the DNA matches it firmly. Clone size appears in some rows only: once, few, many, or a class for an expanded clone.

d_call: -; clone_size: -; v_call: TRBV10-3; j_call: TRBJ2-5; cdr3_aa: CAILHLTAAPETQYF; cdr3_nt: TGTGCCATCCTACATCTTACGGCGGCCCCAGAGACCCAGTACTTC
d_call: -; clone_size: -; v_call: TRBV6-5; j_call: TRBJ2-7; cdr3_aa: CASSYYPQPAYEQYF; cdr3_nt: TGTGCCAGCAGTTACTACCCCCAACCAGCCTACGAGCAGTACTTC
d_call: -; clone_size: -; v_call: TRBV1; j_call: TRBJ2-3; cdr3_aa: CTSSQVQRGLTDTQYF; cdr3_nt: TGCACCAGCAGCCAAGTCCAGCGGGGACTCACAGATACGCAGTATTTT
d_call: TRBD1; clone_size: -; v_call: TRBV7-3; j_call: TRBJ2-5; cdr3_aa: CASSPGGQQETQYF; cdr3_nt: TGTGCCAGCAGCCCAGGGGGACAGCAAGAGACCCAGTACTTC
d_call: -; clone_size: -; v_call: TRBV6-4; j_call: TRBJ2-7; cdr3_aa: CASAGGVSNYEQYF; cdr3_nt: TGTGCCAGCGCCGGGGGAGTTAGCAACTACGAGCAGTACTTC
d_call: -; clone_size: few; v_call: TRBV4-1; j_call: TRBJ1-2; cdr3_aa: CASSRPDVNYGYTF; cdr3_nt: TGCGCCAGCAGCCGACCGGACGTAAACTATGGCTACACCTTC
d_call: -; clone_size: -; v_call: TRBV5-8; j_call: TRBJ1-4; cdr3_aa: CASSPVGEDEKLFF; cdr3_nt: TGTGCCAGCAGCCCAGTAGGGGAGGACGAAAAACTGTTTTTT
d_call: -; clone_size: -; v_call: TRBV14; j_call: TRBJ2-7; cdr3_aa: CASSRQGSSYEQYF; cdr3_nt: TGTGCCAGCAGCCGTCAGGGGAGCTCCTACGAGCAGTACTTC
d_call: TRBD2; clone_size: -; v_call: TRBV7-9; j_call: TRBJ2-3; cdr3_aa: CASSLGLAGSTDTQYF; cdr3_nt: TGTGCCAGCAGCTTAGGACTAGCGGGGAGCACAGATACGCAGTATTTT
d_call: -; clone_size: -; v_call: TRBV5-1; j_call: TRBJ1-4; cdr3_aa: CASSVGPPDEKLFF; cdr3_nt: TGCGCCAGCAGCGTGGGACCCCCGGATGAAAAACTGTTTTTT
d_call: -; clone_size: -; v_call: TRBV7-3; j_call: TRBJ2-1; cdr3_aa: CASSPSSSSYNEQFF; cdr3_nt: TGTGCCAGCAGCCCCTCATCGAGCTCCTACAATGAGCAGTTCTTC
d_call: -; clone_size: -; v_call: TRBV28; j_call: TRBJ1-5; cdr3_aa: CASSFGQGLRPQHF; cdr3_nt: TGTGCCAGCAGTTTCGGTCAGGGGTTGAGGCCCCAGCATTTT
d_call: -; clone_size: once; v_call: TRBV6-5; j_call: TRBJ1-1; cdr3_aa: CASSYSRGRSTEAFF; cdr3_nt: TGTGCCAGCAGTTACTCGAGGGGTCGGAGCACTGAAGCTTTCTTT
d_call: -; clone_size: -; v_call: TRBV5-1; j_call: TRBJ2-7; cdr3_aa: CASSIGQREQYF; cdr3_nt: TGCGCCAGCAGCATAGGACAACGCGAGCAGTACTTC